This TCR beta chain derives from a study of spatial heterogeneity in lung cancer (dated by TCRdb to about 2019). Some background on the complete study: Beta-chain transcripts were consistently detected in greater numbers than alpha-chain transcripts, which likely reflected higher beta-chain transcript abundance. The study linked features of the TCR repertoire to counts of nonsynonymous mutations, which were determined by whole-exome sequencing of tumor tissue. In the raw uncorrected reads, each unique combination of TCR and UMI appeared on average more than ten times. TCR alpha and beta repertoires were quantitatively compared across multiple tumor regions, matched nontumor lung and blood in non-small cell lung cancer. Both alpha and beta chains were TCR-sequenced in 200 to 250 tumor regions, about 69 matched nontumor lung samples and around 54 PBMC samples obtained at surgery. Summary of the overall study and its limitations: Additional single-cell paired TCR alpha and beta sequencing was considered necessary to confirm, at a functional level, the hypothesis that regional TCRs recognize regional mutations.

Reading the label with the study, this specimen's time point is: sample taken at primary tumor resection. TCR sequencing used whole RNA extracted from tumor and nontumor lung tissue, or from cryopreserved PBMC samples, without cell sorting. Samples were obtained from 65 to 90 patients with early-stage, untreated non-small cell lung cancer from the lung TRACERx cohort. Only patients with enough RNA available from two or more tumor regions were chosen for TCR sequencing. Tumor and adjacent nontumor lung specimens were reviewed by a lung pathologist before selection. This clonotype was picked up many times. This receptor's antigen is unknown. One junction end disagrees with the germline gene, perhaps due to a read error. Library prep was done by 5' RACE. The instrument was a NextSeq 500. To allow correction of PCR and sequencing errors, the TCR library protocol tagged every TCR cDNA molecule with a unique molecular identifier. The study's processing was this. TCR identification, UMI-based error correction and CDR3 extraction were all carried out with Decombinator tools. Expanded TCRs were defined as those above a frequency of 2 per 1,000, corresponding to the top 1% of the tumor frequency distribution. Renyi diversity was computed with the R vegan package after each repertoire had been subsampled 100 times to 5,000 TCRs. To build CDR3 similarity networks, amino acid triplet string-kernel similarity was used, and CDR3s were connected when their pairwise similarity was above 0.82. The public sequencing data were trimmed at Q25 with fastp and processed into clonotypes with MiXCR by TCRdb, which kept only in-frame beta chains. Rows with a matching CDR3 protein are joined into one entry that keeps the most common DNA and genes. The V and J calls here are based on TCRdb, not the publication. The sample profile shows 3,000 to 4,000 distinct CDR3 sequences; about 7.7% of them were found once. Over 15% of the sample rests with the top ten.

Sequenced material: normal lung tissue next to the tumor, taken at surgery. This sequence originates from a male donor with early-stage non-small cell lung cancer.

CDR3 loop: CASSPLAGGITEAFF. The bases read TGTGCTAGCAGCCCCTTGGCGGGGGGGATCACTGAAGCTTTCTTT. The chain is made from TRBV7-7 and TRBJ1-1, with a weak D call of TRBD1 (5 bases match). The germline V gene (reference sequence) yields SSHAT for CDR1 and FNYEAQ for CDR2. From cysteine to phenylalanine, the CDR3 is 15 amino acids long. Only the CDR3 region is kept as DNA, spanning 45 bases read in frame from base 1.